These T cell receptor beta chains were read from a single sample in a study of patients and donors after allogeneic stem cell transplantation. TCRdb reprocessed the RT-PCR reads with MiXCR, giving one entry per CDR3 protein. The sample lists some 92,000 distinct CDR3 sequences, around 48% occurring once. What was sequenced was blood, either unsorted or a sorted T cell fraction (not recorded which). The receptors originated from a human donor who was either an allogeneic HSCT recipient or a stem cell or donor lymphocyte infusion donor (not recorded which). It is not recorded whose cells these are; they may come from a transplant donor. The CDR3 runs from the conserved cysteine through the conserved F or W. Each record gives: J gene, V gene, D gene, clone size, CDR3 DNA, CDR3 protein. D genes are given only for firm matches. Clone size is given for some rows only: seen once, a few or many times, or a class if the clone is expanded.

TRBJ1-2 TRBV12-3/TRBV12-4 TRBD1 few TGTGCCAGCAGTCCTACAGGGGGCCCCTGGTATGGCTACACCTTC CASSPTGGPWYGYTF
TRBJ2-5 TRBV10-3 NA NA TGTGCCATCAGCCCGGTGGTTAACCAAGAGACCCAGTACTTC CAISPVVNQETQYF
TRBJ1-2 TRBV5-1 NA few TGCGCCAGCAGCTTGGACAGGACCTACTATGGCTACACCTTC CASSLDRTYYGYTF
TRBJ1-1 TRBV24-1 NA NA TGTGCCACCAACACAGACACTGAAGCTTTCTTT CATNTDTEAFF
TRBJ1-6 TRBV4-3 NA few TGCGCCAGCAGCCAAGCCTACCGGGAGGAAGTAGGATCACCCCTCCACTTT CASSQAYREEVGSPLHF
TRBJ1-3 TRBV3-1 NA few TGTGCCAGCAGCACAAACAGCAACTCTGGAAACACCATATATTTT CASSTNSNSGNTIYF
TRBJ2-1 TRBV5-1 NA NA TGCGCCAGCAGCTTGGTCGACCTTGTGAGGGAGCAGTTCTTC CASSLVDLVREQFF
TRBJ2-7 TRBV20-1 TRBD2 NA TGCAGTGCTATCACGATACCGGGACTAGCGGGACACGAGCTGTACTTC CSAITIPGLAGHELYF
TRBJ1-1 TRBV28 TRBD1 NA TGTGCCAGCAACCGGGGGGACAGGGGGCCCACTGAAGCTTTCTTT CASNRGDRGPTEAFF
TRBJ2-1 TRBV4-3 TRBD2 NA TGCGCCAGCAGCCTCCGACTAGCGGGAGTCAATGAGCAGTTCTTC CASSLRLAGVNEQFF
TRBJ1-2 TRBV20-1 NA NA TGCAGTGCTAGAGATCTAGGACAGCCCTATGGCTACACCTTC CSARDLGQPYGYTF
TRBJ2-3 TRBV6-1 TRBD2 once TGTGCCAGCAGTGCAGCGGGGGGCACAGATACGCAGTATTTT CASSAAGGTDTQYF
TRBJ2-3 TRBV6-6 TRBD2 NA TGTGCCAGCAGTTCTGGACTAGCGGGCTACACAGATACGCAGTATTTT CASSSGLAGYTDTQYF
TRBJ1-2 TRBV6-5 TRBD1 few TGTGCCAGCAGTTACTCGGTCGGGACAGTCTATGGCTACACCTTC CASSYSVGTVYGYTF
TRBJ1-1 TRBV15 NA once TGTGCCACCAGCAAAACCGGGGAGGGGAGCAGATCTGAAGCTTTCTTT CATSKTGEGSRSEAFF
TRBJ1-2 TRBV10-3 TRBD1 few TGTGCCATCCCCTTACCGGGACAGGGTAACTATGGCTACACCTTC CAIPLPGQGNYGYTF
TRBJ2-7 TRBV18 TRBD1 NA TGTGCCAGCTCCGCCGGGACAGGGGCTGACGAGCAGTACTTC CASSAGTGADEQYF
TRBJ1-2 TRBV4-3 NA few TGCGCCAGCAGCCTAGACCATGGGGGGCGGTATGGCTACACCTTC CASSLDHGGRYGYTF
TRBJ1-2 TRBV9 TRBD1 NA TGTGCCAGCGAGTCCCGGGACAGCTATGGCTACACCTTC CASESRDSYGYTF
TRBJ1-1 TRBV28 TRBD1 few TGTGCCAGCAGTAAGGGGGCGCGGGCTTTCTTT CASSKGARAFF